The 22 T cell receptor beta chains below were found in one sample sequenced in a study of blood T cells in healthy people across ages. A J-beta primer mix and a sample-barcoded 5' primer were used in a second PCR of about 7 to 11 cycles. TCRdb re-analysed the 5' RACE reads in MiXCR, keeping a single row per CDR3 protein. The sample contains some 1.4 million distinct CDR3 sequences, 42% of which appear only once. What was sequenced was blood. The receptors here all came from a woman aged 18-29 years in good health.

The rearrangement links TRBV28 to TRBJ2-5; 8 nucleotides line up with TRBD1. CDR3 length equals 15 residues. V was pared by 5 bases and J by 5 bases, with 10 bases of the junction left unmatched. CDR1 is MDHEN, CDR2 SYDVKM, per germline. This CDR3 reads CASSPPTGVEETQYF. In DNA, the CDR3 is TGTGCCAGCAGTCCCCCGACAGGGGTTGAGGAGACCCAGTACTTC.

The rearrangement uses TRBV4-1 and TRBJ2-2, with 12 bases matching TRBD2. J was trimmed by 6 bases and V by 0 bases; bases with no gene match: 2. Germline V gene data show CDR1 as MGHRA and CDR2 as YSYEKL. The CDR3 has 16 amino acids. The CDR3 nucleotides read TGCGCCAGCAGCCAAGATCGGACTAGCGGGGCCGGGGAGCTGTTTTTT. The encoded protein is CASSQDRTSGAGELFF.

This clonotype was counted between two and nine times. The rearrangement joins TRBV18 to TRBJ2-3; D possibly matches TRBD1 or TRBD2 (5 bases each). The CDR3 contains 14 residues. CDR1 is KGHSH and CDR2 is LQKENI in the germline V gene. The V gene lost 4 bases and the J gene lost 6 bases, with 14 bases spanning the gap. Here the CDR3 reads CASSLNQGVDTQYF. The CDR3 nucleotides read TGTGCCAGCTCACTTAACCAGGGAGTGGATACGCAGTATTTT. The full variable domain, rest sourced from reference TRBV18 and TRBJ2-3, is NAGVMQNPRHLVRRRGQEARLRCSPMKGHSHVYWYRQLPEEGLKFMVYLQKENIIDESGMPKERFSAEFPKEGPSILRIQQVVRGDSAAYFCASSLNQGVDTQYFGPGTRLTVL.

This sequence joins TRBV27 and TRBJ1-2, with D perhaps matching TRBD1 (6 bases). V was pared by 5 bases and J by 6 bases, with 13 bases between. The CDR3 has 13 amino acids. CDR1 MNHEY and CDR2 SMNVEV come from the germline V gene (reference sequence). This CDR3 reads CASSPQGIHGYTF. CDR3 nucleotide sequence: TGTGCCAGCAGTCCGCAGGGGATCCATGGCTACACCTTC.

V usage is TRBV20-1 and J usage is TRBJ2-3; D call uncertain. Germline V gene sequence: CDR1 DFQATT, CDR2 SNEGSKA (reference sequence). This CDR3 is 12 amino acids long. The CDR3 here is CTAPSNTDTQYF. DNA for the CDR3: TGCACCGCCCCCAGCAACACAGATACGCAGTATTTT.

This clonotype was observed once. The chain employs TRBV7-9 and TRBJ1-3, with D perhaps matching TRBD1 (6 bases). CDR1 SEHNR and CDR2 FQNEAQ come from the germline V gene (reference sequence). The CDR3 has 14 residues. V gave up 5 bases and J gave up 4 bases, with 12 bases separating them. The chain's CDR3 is CASSKGQSGNTIYF. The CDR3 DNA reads TGTGCCAGCAGCAAAGGACAGTCAGGAAACACCATATATTTT.

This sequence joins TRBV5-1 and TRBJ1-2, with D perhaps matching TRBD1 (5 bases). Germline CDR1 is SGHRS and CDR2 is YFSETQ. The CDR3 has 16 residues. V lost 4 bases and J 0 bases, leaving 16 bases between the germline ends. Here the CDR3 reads CASSRPGALANYGYTF. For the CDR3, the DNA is TGCGCCAGCAGCCGCCCTGGGGCCCTAGCTAACTATGGCTACACCTTC. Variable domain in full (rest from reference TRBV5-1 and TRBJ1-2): KAGVTQTPRYLIKTRGQQVTLSCSPISGHRSVSWYQQTPGQGLQFLFEYFSETQRNKGNFPGRFSGRQFSNSRSEMNVSTLELGDSALYLCASSRPGALANYGYTFGSGTRLTVV.

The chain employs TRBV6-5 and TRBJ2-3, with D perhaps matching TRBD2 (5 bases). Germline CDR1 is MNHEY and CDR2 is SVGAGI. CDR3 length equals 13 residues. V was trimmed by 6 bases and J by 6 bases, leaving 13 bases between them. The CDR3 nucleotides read TGTGCCAGCAGCTCGTGGACTGGGGATACGCAGTATTTT. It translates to CASSSWTGDTQYF.

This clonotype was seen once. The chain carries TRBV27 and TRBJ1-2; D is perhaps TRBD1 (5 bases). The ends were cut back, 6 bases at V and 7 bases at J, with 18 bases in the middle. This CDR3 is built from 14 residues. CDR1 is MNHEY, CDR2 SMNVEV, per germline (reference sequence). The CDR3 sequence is CASSGGTRAGGYTF. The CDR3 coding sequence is TGTGCCAGCAGCGGGGGGACCAGGGCAGGTGGCTACACCTTC.

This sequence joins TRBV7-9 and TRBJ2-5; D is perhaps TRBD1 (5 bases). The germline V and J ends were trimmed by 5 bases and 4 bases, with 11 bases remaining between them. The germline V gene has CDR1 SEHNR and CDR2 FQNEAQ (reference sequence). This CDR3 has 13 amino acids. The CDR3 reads CASSGAFPETQYF. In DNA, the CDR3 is TGTGCCAGCAGCGGGGCCTTCCCAGAGACCCAGTACTTC.

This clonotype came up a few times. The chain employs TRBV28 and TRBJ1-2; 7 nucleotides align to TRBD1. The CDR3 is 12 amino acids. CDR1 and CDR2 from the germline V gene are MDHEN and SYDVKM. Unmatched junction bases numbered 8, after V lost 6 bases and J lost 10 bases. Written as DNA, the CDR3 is TGTGCCAGCAGGATGACAGGGTTGCACTACACCTTC. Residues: CASRMTGLHYTF.

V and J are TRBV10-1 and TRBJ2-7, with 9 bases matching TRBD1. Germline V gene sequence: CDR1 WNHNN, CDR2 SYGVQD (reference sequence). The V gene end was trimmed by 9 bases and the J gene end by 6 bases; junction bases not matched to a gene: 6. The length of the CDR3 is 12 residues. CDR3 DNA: TGCGCCAGAGTAAGGACAGGGGTCGAGCAGTACTTC. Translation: CARVRTGVEQYF.

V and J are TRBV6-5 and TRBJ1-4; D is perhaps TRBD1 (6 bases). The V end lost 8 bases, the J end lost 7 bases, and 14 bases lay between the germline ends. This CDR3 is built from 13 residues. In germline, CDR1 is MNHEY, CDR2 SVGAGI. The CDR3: CASGQRGAEKLFF. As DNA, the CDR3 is TGTGCCAGCGGCCAGAGGGGGGCTGAAAAACTGTTTTTT.

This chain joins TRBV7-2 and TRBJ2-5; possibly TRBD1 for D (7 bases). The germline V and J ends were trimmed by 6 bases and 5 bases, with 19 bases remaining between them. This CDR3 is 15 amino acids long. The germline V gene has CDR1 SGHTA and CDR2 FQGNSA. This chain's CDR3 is CASRTNRGGYETQYF. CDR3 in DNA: TGTGCCAGCAGGACTAACAGGGGAGGCTATGAGACCCAGTACTTC.

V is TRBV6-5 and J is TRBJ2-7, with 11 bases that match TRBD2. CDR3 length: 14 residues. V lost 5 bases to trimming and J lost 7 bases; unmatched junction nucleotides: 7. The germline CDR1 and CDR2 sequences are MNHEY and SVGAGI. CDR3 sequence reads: CASSLAGGSEEQYF. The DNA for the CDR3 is TGTGCCAGCAGTCTAGCGGGAGGATCGGAAGAGCAGTACTTC.

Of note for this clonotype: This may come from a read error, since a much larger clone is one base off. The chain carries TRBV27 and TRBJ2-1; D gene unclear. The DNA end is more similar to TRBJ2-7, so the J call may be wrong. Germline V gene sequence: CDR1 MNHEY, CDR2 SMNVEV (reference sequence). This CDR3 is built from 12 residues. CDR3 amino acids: CASTSSYNEQYF. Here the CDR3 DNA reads TGTGCCAGCACCAGCTCCTACAATGAGCAGTACTTC.

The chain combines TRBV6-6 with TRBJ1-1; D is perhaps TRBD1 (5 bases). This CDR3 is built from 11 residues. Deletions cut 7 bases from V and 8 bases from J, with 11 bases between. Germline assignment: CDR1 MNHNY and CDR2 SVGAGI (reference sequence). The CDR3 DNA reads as TGTGCCAGCAACTCTAAGGGGGAAGCTTTCTTT. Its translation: CASNSKGEAFF.

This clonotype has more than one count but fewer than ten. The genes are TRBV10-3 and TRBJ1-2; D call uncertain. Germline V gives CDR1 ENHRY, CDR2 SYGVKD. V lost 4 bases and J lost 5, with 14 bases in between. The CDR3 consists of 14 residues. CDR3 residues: CAISGEGIRYGYTF. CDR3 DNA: TGTGCCATCAGTGGTGAAGGCATCCGGTATGGCTACACCTTC.

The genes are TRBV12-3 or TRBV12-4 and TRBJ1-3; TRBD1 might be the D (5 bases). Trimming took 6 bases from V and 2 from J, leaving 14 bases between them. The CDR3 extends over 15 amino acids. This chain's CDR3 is CASRLTGYAGNTIYF. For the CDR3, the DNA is TGTGCCAGCAGGTTAACAGGATATGCTGGAAACACCATATATTTT.

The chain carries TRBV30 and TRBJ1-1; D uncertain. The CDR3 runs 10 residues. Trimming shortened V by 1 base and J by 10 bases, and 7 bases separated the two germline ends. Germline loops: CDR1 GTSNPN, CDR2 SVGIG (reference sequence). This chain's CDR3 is CAWSGAGAFF. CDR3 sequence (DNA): TGTGCCTGGAGTGGGGCGGGAGCTTTCTTT.

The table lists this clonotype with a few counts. The CDR3 loop reads CASSSPGTGGETQYF. CDR3 nucleotide sequence: TGTGCCAGCAGTTCCCCCGGGACAGGGGGAGAGACCCAGTACTTC. The rearrangement joins TRBV6-5 to TRBJ2-5; TRBD1 matches at 11 bases. The CDR3 totals 15 residues. The trim removed 4 bases at V and 4 bases at J, leaving 5 bases unmatched. Germline CDR1 is MNHEY and CDR2 is SVGAGI.

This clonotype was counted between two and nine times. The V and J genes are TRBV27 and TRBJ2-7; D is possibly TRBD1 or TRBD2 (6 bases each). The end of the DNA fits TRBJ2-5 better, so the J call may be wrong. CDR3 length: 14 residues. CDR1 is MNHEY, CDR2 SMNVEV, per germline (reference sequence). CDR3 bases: TGTGCCAGCAGTTTAGACGGGGGCGAAGAGACCCAGTACTTC. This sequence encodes CASSLDGGEETQYF.